The clone carrying this TCR beta chain occurred a few times. What it recognizes is unknown. The CDR3 is made up of 15 amino acids. The V end was cut by 0 bases, the J end by 1 base, with 8 bases between. Looked up from germline, CDR1 is SGHRS and CDR2 is YFSETQ. From the 5' RACE reads, TCRdb called clonotypes with MiXCR, one entry per CDR3 protein. In the table there are roughly 500,000 distinct CDR3 sequences, 20% of which are singletons. The sample is drawn from a study of T-cell memory formation after mild COVID-19. Study results and limitations: Second-wave clones peaking on day 37 lacked confirmed SARS-CoV-2 specificity. CD4/CD8 balance held among clones contracting day 15 to 85, and later expanders leaned CD4+.

This clonotype originated in an adult woman who had mild COVID-19 (a few samples of this study predate the infection). Cell type and time point are not known. The sequencing input was PBMCs or a T cell subset sorted from them (not recorded which). This chain links TRBV5-1 with TRBJ1-3; unclear D gene. CDR3 sequence (DNA): TGCGCCAGCAGCTTGGACCTGGGGTCTGGAAACACCATATATTTT. Its protein product is CASSLDLGSGNTIYF.